These T cell receptor beta chains were read from a single sample in a study of blood T cell repertoires in COVID-19. The table came from immunoSEQ multiplex PCR; TCRdb's copy has only in-frame clones and leaves some out. Among 300,000 to 400,000 clones listed, 87% were seen once. The material sequenced was peripheral blood. The origin of the receptors is a man aged 25 to 40 with COVID-19, enrolled during active disease. The CDR3 runs from the conserved cysteine through the conserved F or W. Fields, in order: CDR3 protein, CDR3 DNA, D gene, CDR3 length, clone size, J gene, V gene. A D gene is named only where the DNA matches it firmly. Some rows mark clone size as missing; the rest say once, few, many or name a class of expanded clone.

CASSQEGRGRLYGYTF | TGCGCCAGCAGCCAAGAAGGGCGGGGACGTCTCTATGGCTACACCTTC | . | 16 | . | TRBJ1-2 | TRBV4-3
CASKLTGFETQYF | TGTGCCAGCAAACTGACAGGGTTTGAGACCCAGTACTTC | TRBD1 | 13 | . | TRBJ2-5 | TRBV12-3/TRBV12-4
CASSLYEASEQYF | TGTGCCAGCAGCTTATACGAGGCGAGCGAGCAGTACTTC | . | 13 | . | TRBJ2-7 | TRBV11-2
CASSRQREGGEQYF | TGTGCCAGCAGCCGTCAGCGGGAGGGCGGCGAGCAGTACTTC | TRBD2 | 14 | . | TRBJ2-7 | TRBV7-2
CASRLSGAYNEQFF | TGTGCCAGCAGACTTAGCGGGGCGTACAATGAGCAGTTCTTC | TRBD2 | 14 | once | TRBJ2-1 | TRBV6-5
CASSQDPQGANTGELFF | TGCGCCAGCAGCCAAGATCCCCAGGGTGCGAACACCGGGGAGCTGTTTTTT | . | 17 | few | TRBJ2-2 | TRBV4-3
CASSLRAGANVLTF | TGTGCCAGCAGTCTGAGGGCCGGGGCCAACGTCCTGACTTTC | . | 14 | . | TRBJ2-6 | TRBV2
CSVALDIGYGYTF | TGCAGCGTCGCCTTAGACATTGGCTATGGCTACACCTTC | . | 13 | . | TRBJ1-2 | TRBV29-1
CASSLPPDRLSNQPQHF | TGCGCCAGCAGCTTGCCCCCGGACAGGTTAAGCAATCAGCCCCAGCATTTT | TRBD1 | 17 | . | TRBJ1-5 | TRBV5-1
CASSEERGEFSEQYF | TGTGCCAGCAGTGAAGAGCGGGGGGAGTTTAGCGAGCAGTACTTC | TRBD2 | 15 | . | TRBJ2-7 | TRBV2
CSAWTGNTEAFF | TGCAGCGCTTGGACAGGGAACACTGAAGCTTTCTTT | TRBD1 | 12 | once | TRBJ1-1 | TRBV29-1
CASSLAKGRRVGGYTF | TGCGCCAGCAGCTTGGCCAAGGGCCGGAGGGTGGGTGGCTACACCTTC | . | 16 | . | TRBJ1-2 | TRBV5-1
CASSYPIIGQGGTGEAFF | TGTGCCAGCAGTTACCCTATTATCGGACAGGGAGGAACGGGAGAAGCTTTCTTT | TRBD1 | 18 | . | TRBJ1-1 | TRBV6-2/TRBV6-3
CASSRASGELFF | TGTGCCAGCAGCCGCGCCTCCGGGGAGCTGTTTTTT | . | 12 | once | TRBJ2-2 | TRBV6-2/TRBV6-3
CASSPDGNYGYTF | TGTGCCAGCAGCCCCGACGGGAACTATGGCTACACCTTC | . | 13 | . | TRBJ1-2 | TRBV7-3
CASSFQGYTF | TGTGCCAGCAGTTTCCAAGGCTACACCTTC | . | 10 | . | TRBJ1-2 | TRBV28
CASSQERGANTEAFF | TGTGCCAGCAGCCAAGAACGGGGGGCGAACACTGAAGCTTTCTTT | . | 15 | . | TRBJ1-1 | TRBV4-2
CASSPDRDRGGEQYF | TGCGCCAGCAGCCCAGACCGGGACAGGGGAGGAGAGCAGTACTTC | TRBD1 | 15 | . | TRBJ2-7 | TRBV4-3
CASSPLELNIQYF | TGTGCCAGCAGTCCCCTCGAGTTAAACATTCAGTACTTC | . | 13 | . | TRBJ2-4 | TRBV28
CASSDSNGIDGYTF | TGTGCCAGCAGTGACTCGAACGGGATAGATGGCTACACCTTC | . | 14 | . | TRBJ1-2 | TRBV6-4
CASRSLGEVDEKLFF | TGTGCCAGCAGGTCACTCGGCGAGGTAGATGAAAAACTGTTTTTT | . | 15 | . | TRBJ1-4 | TRBV27
CASSLDRGPPLVYGYTF | TGCGCCAGCAGCTTGGACAGGGGGCCTCCCCTGGTCTATGGCTACACCTTC | TRBD1 | 17 | . | TRBJ1-2 | TRBV5-1
CASSLRAGELFF | TGTGCCAGCAGCTTGAGGGCCGGGGAGCTGTTTTTT | . | 12 | . | TRBJ2-2 | TRBV7-9
CASSVSGQNYEQYF | TGTGCCAGCAGCGTAAGCGGGCAGAACTACGAGCAGTACTTC | . | 14 | . | TRBJ2-7 | TRBV9
CASCGLGSDGPYNEQFF | TGTGCCAGTTGCGGGTTAGGTAGTGACGGACCCTACAATGAGCAGTTCTTC | . | 17 | . | TRBJ2-1 | TRBV19
CASSFHRVAANYGYTF | TGTGCCAGCAGCTTCCACCGGGTAGCAGCTAACTATGGCTACACCTTC | . | 16 | few | TRBJ1-2 | TRBV7-9
CASSLQGGGRSETQYF | TGTGCCAGCAGCTTACAAGGCGGGGGAAGGAGCGAGACCCAGTACTTC | TRBD2 | 16 | . | TRBJ2-5 | TRBV13
CASKGEGKGRTGNTIYF | TGTGCCAGCAAGGGAGAAGGTAAAGGGAGGACTGGAAACACCATATATTTT | . | 17 | . | TRBJ1-3 | TRBV6-4
CASSPAKPGNTIYF | TGTGCCAGCAGTCCCGCGAAACCTGGAAACACCATATATTTT | . | 14 | . | TRBJ1-3 | TRBV25-1
CASSMTGSSYNSPLHF | TGTGCCAGTAGTATGACAGGCAGCTCCTATAATTCACCCCTCCACTTT | . | 16 | . | TRBJ1-6 | TRBV19
CASSVTPGGNREKLFF | TGTGCCAGCAGCGTAACTCCAGGGGGGAATCGTGAAAAACTGTTTTTT | TRBD1 | 16 | . | TRBJ1-4 | TRBV9
CASSSRQGAREKLFF | TGTGCCAGCAGCTCGAGACAGGGGGCCCGGGAAAAACTGTTTTTT | TRBD1 | 15 | . | TRBJ1-4 | TRBV7-2
CASSYSAGLNTGELFF | TGTGCCAGCAGTTACTCTGCGGGTCTGAACACCGGGGAGCTGTTTTTT | . | 16 | . | TRBJ2-2 | TRBV6-5
CATSRVPGGEQYF | TGTGCCACCAGCAGAGTGCCGGGGGGGGAGCAGTACTTC | TRBD2 | 13 | few | TRBJ2-7 | TRBV15
CASSPYRYTEAFF | TGTGCCAGCAGCCCCTATCGATATACTGAAGCTTTCTTT | . | 13 | once | TRBJ1-1 | TRBV7-2
CASSLPTGVGSPLHF | TGCGCCAGCAGCCTCCCAACAGGGGTGGGCTCACCCCTCCACTTT | TRBD1 | 15 | . | TRBJ1-6 | TRBV5-1
CASSQSGGAKNIQYF | TGCGCCAGCAGTCAATCGGGGGGGGCCAAAAACATTCAGTACTTC | TRBD2 | 15 | . | TRBJ2-4 | TRBV23-1
CASSLETAFYNEQFF | TGTGCCAGCAGCTTAGAAACAGCATTCTACAATGAGCAGTTCTTC | . | 15 | . | TRBJ2-1 | TRBV7-2
CASSPARGKRNTEAFF | TGTGCCAGCAGCCCCGCGCGGGGGAAACGGAACACTGAAGCTTTCTTT | . | 16 | . | TRBJ1-1 | TRBV28
CASSLESPRTSGRDEQYF | TGTGCCAGCAGCTTAGAGTCCCCTCGGACTAGCGGGAGGGATGAGCAGTACTTC | TRBD2 | 18 | . | TRBJ2-7 | TRBV13
CASSIGRSASGANVLTF | TGTGCCAGTAGTATAGGTCGGAGCGCCTCTGGGGCCAACGTCCTGACTTTC | . | 17 | . | TRBJ2-6 | TRBV19
CASSLWAGGTEAFF | TGTGCCAGCAGTTTATGGGCAGGGGGCACTGAAGCTTTCTTT | TRBD1 | 14 | . | TRBJ1-1 | TRBV27
CASSWGPYKQFYEQYF | TGTGCCAGCAGTTGGGGCCCCTACAAGCAATTCTACGAGCAGTACTTC | . | 16 | . | TRBJ2-7 | TRBV27
CASSPVRVSILSSYNSPLHF | TGTGCCAGCAGTCCCGTGCGGGTGTCCATTCTGAGCTCCTATAATTCACCCCTCCACTTT | . | 20 | . | TRBJ1-6 | TRBV6-6
CASSGASGQGATYGYTF | TGTGCCAGCAGCGGTGCCTCCGGACAGGGAGCGACCTATGGCTACACCTTC | TRBD1 | 17 | . | TRBJ1-2 | TRBV5-4
CASSLYSGRTTDTQYF | TGTGCCAGCAGCTTATATAGCGGGAGAACCACAGATACGCAGTATTTT | TRBD2 | 16 | . | TRBJ2-3 | TRBV5-4